Listed below are T cell receptor beta chains from one sample, sequenced in a study of shared clonotypes between healthy human individuals. Sequencing was performed with immunoSEQ multiplex PCR; in TCRdb, only in-frame clones are kept and a portion is missing. The repertoire includes fewer than 150,000 clones, under 70% of them detected once, and roughly 25% sits in the top ten. Sequenced material: memory CD8+ T cells sorted from blood. Receptor source: a woman in her 30s in good health. Both conserved end residues are trimmed from each CDR3. Fields, in order: J gene, V gene, CDR3 protein.

>TRBJ1-5|TRBV28
ASSYTGARNQPQH
>TRBJ2-7|TRBV5-6
ASSLAPTGLAGEYEQY
>TRBJ1-6|TRBV28
ASSLGADSYNSPLH
>TRBJ1-1|TRBV5-1
ASTNAGNEAF
>TRBJ2-6|TRBV6-1
ASSEGEISGANVLT
>TRBJ2-1|TRBV13
ASSSGGRTYNEQF
>TRBJ1-1|TRBV6-1
ASSEEGTGLLSTEAF
>TRBJ2-3|TRBV7-3
ASSPYLTDTQY
>TRBJ2-7|TRBV27
ASSLNPIYEQY
>TRBJ2-2|TRBV5-4
ASSFYSGGITGELF